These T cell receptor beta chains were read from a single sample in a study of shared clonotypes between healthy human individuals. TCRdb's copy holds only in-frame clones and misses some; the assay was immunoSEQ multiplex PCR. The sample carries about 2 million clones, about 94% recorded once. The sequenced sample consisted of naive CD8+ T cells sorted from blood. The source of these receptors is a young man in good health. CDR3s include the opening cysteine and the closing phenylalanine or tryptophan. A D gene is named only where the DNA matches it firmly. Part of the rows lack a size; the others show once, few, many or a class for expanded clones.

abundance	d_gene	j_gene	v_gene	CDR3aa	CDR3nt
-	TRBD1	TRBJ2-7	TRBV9	CASSPAGDRVFDEQYF	TGTGCCAGCAGCCCAGCTGGGGACAGGGTCTTCGACGAGCAGTACTTC
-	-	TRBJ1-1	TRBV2	CASTEGEGLNTEAFF	TGTGCCAGCACCGAGGGGGAGGGGTTGAACACTGAAGCTTTCTTT
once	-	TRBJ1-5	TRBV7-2	CASSLAVGNVGQPQHF	TGTGCCAGCAGCTTAGCGGTGGGGAATGTAGGTCAGCCCCAGCATTTT
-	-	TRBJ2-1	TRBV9	CASSVGLSGGTVSYNEQFF	TGTGCCAGCAGCGTCGGGTTGTCCGGAGGGACAGTCTCCTACAATGAGCAGTTCTTC
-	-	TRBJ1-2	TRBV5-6	CASSPLDMGYGYTF	TGTGCCAGCAGCCCCTTGGACATGGGGTATGGCTACACCTTC
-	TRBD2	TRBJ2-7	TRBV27	CASSLLPGLAGGGEQYF	TGTGCCAGCAGTTTACTACCGGGACTAGCGGGAGGTGGCGAGCAGTACTTC
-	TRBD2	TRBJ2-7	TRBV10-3	CAISITSGSSSGEQYF	TGTGCCATCAGTATAACTAGCGGGAGTAGTTCGGGGGAGCAGTACTTC
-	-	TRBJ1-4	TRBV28	CASSFSLSEKLFF	TGTGCCAGCAGTTTTAGCTTAAGTGAAAAACTGTTTTTT
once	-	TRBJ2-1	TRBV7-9	CASSLVSRYNEQFF	TGTGCCAGCAGCTTAGTGTCCAGGTACAATGAGCAGTTCTTC
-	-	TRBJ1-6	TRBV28	CASSSLRQENSPLHF	TGTGCCAGCAGTTCTTTACGACAGGAAAATTCACCCCTCCACTTT
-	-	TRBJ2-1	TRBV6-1	CASETYWLSYNEQFF	TGTGCCAGCGAAACATATTGGCTGTCCTACAATGAGCAGTTCTTC
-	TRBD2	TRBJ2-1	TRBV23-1	CASSQTPGLAGVDEQFF	TGCGCCAGCAGTCAAACCCCGGGACTAGCGGGAGTGGATGAGCAGTTCTTC
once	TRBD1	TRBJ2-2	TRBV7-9	CASSFPDRGHGELFF	TGTGCCAGCAGCTTCCCGGACAGGGGGCACGGGGAGCTGTTTTTT
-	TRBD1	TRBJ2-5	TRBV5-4	CASSLGQEKETQYF	TGTGCCAGCAGCTTAGGACAGGAGAAAGAGACCCAGTACTTC
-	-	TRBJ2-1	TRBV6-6	CASSYSAGFEQFF	TGTGCCAGCAGTTACTCGGCAGGGTTTGAGCAGTTCTTC
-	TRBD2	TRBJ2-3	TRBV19	CASSPTSGRGADTQYF	TGTGCCAGTAGTCCAACTAGCGGGAGAGGAGCAGATACGCAGTATTTT
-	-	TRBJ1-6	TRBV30	CAWSVFRQADNSPLHF	TGTGCCTGGAGTGTATTCCGCCAGGCGGATAATTCACCCCTCCACTTT
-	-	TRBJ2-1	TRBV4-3	CASSQEAGLSNEQFF	TGCGCCAGCAGCCAAGAGGCGGGCTTATCGAATGAGCAGTTCTTC
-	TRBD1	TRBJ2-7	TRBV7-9	CASSLAPPGTGGTYEQYF	TGTGCCAGCAGCTTAGCCCCTCCCGGGACAGGGGGCACATACGAGCAGTACTTC
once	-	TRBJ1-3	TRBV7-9	CASSLAVGDLGNTIYF	TGTGCCAGCAGCTTAGCGGTGGGTGACCTTGGAAACACCATATATTTT
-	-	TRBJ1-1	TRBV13	CASSDTRTEAFF	TGTGCCAGCAGTGACACCCGGACTGAAGCTTTCTTT
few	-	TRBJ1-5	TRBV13	CASSLTEGQPQHF	TGTGCCAGCAGCTTAACGGAGGGGCAGCCCCAGCATTTT
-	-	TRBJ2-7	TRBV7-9	CASSKWSSYEQYF	TGTGCCAGCAGCAAGTGGAGCTCCTACGAGCAGTACTTC
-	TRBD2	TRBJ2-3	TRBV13	CASSPDSGTTDTQYF	TGTGCCAGCAGCCCCGATAGCGGGACCACAGATACGCAGTATTTT
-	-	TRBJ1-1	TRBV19	CASSIGTANTEAFF	TGTGCCAGTAGTATAGGGACGGCGAACACTGAAGCTTTCTTT